The TCR beta chain described here comes from a study of blood T cell repertoires in COVID-19. For the study at large: Samples of COVID-19 (acute and convalescent) were obtained from the United States, Italy and Spain. In each case, the material was cDNA or gDNA derived from T cells, B-cell-depleted T cells, or PBMCs.

Study processing details: From reference gene primer amplification, estimates of nucleated cell counts were derived. Here immunoSEQ multiplex PCR was the method, and the copy in TCRdb shows in-frame clones only, minus some. Clonal size and the V and J genes are those of that table, whereas D and trimming came from the DNA. The sample lists around 310,000 clones; 90% were seen once. The CDR3 sequence is 17 residues long. Germline lookup yields CDR1 SGHAT and CDR2 FQNNGV. Trimming at V came to 6 bases and at J to 2 bases, leaving 15 bases not matched to a gene. In Seattle, patients joined the study during active infection and were tracked longitudinally.

Input material: peripheral blood. The chain employs TRBV11-2 and TRBJ2-7; 8 nucleotides align to TRBD1. The TCR comes from a woman aged 40 to 50 with COVID-19, enrolled during active disease. The CDR3 is CASSYHLQGEPPYEQYF. In DNA form, the CDR3 reads TGTGCCAGCAGTTATCATCTACAGGGGGAGCCACCCTACGAGCAGTACTTC.